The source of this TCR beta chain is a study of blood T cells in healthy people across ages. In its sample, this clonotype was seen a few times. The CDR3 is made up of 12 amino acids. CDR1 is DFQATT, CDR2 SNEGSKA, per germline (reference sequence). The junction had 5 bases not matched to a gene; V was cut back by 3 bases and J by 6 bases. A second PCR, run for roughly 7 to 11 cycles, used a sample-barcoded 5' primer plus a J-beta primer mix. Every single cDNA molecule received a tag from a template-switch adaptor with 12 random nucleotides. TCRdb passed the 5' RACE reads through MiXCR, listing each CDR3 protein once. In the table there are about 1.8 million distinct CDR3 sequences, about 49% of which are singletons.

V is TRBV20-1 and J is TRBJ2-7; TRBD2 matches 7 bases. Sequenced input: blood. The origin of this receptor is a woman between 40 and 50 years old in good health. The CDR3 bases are TGCAGTGCTAGGGGGGGAGGGAGCGAGCAGTACTTC. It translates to CSARGGGSEQYF.